This T cell receptor beta chain comes out of a study of CD8+ T cells in alopecia areata. Study-wide results and limits: It was less clear whether patients shared TCRs than it was in mice, possibly because of HLA.

CDR3 length: 19 amino acids. Losses at the gene ends were 0 bases for V and 2 bases for J; bases not matched to a gene: 13. About this clone itself: Its matching antigen is unknown.

After isolation, RNA underwent reverse transcription to generate cDNA as the sequencing template. The table came from immunoSEQ multiplex PCR; TCRdb's copy has only in-frame clones and leaves some out. Among 34,000 or so clones listed, approximately 58% were seen once. Individuals with alopecia areata gave both lesional scalp punch biopsies and peripheral blood for collection. Starting from PBMCs, sorting isolated CD4+ and CD8+ T cells. The rearrangement joins TRBV23-1 to TRBJ1-5, with 7 bases matching TRBD1. TRBV23-1 is an ORF, and what it does is uncertain. The material sequenced was NKG2D-high CD8+ T cells sorted from blood. The clonotype comes from a human donor with alopecia areata. The CDR3 is CASSQSRGQDRSGNQPQHF. DNA of the CDR3: TGCGCCAGCAGTCAATCTAGAGGACAGGACCGTTCTGGCAATCAGCCCCAGCATTTT.